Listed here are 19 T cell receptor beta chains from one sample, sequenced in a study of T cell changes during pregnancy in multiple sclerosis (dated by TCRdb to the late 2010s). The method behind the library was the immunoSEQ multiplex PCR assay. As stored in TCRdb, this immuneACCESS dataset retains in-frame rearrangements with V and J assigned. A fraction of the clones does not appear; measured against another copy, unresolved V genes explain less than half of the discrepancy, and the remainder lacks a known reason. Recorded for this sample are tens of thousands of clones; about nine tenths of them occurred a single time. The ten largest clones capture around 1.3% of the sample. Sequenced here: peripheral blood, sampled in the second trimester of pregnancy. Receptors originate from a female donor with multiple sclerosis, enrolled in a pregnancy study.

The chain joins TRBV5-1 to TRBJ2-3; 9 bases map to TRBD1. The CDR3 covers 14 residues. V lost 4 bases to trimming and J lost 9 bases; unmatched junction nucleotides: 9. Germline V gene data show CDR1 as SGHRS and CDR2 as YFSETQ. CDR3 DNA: TGCGCCAGCAGCATCATGGACAGGGGAACAACGCAGTATTTT. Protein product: CASSIMDRGTTQYF.

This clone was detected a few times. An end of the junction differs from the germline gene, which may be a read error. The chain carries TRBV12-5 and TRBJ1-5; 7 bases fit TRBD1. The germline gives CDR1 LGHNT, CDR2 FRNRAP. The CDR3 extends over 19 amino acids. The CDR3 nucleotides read TGTGCTAGTGTTTTGGCCCCGGGACAGCTCTCTATTAGCAATCAGCCCCAGCATTTT. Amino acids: CASVLAPGQLSISNQPQHF.

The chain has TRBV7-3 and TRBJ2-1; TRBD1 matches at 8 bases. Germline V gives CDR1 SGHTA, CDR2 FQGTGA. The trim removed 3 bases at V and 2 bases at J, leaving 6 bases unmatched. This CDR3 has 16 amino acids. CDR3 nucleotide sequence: TGTGCCAGCAGCTTCAACAGGGGGAGCCCCTACAATGAGCAGTTCTTC. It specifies CASSFNRGSPYNEQFF.

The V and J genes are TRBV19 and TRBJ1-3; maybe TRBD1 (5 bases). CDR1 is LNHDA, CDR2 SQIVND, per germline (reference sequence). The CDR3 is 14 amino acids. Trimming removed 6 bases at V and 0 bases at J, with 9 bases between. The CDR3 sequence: CASREGSSGNTIYF. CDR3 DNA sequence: TGTGCCAGTAGGGAGGGGAGCTCTGGAAACACCATATATTTT.

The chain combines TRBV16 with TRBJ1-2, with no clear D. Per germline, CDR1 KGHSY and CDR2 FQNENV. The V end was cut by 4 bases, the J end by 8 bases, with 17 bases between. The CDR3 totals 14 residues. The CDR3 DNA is TGTGCCAGCAGCCCCCCGGTACGACTCGGAGGCTACACCTTC. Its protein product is CASSPPVRLGGYTF.

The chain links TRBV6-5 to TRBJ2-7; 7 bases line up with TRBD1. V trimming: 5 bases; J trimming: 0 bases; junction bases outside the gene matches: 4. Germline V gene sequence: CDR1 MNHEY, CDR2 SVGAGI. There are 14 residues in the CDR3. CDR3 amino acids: CASSRGQSSYEQYF. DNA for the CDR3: TGTGCCAGCAGTAGGGGGCAAAGCTCCTACGAGCAGTACTTC.

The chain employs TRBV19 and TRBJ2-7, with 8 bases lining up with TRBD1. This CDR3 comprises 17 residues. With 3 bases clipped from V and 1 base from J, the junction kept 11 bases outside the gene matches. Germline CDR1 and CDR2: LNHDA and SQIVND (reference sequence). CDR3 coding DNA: TGTGCCAGTAGTATCCAATTACCGGACAGGGAATCCTACGAGCAGTACTTC. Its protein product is CASSIQLPDRESYEQYF.

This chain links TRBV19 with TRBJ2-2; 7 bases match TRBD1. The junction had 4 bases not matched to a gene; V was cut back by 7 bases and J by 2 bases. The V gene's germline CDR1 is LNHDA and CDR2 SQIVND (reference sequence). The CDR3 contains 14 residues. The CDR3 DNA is TGTGCCAGTACATGGGACAGCAACACCGGGGAGCTGTTTTTT. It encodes CASTWDSNTGELFF. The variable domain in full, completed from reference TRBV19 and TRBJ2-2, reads DGGITQSPKYLFRKEGQNVTLSCEQNLNHDAMYWYRQDPGQGLRLIYYSQIVNDFQKGDIAEGYSVSREKKESFPLTVTSAQKNPTAFYLCASTWDSNTGELFFGEGSRLTVL.

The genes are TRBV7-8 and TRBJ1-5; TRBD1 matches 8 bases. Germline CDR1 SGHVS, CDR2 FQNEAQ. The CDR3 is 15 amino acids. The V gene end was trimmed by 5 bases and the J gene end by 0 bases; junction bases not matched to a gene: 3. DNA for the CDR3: TGTGCCAGCAGCCCGACAGGGGCTAGCAATCAGCCCCAGCATTTT. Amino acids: CASSPTGASNQPQHF.

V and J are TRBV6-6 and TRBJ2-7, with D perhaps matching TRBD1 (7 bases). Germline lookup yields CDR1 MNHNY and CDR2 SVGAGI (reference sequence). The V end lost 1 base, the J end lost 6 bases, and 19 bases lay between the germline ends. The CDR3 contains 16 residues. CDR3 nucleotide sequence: TGTGCCAGCAGTTACTATCAGGGGGGTGCCTCGGGCGAGCAGTACTTC. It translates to CASSYYQGGASGEQYF.

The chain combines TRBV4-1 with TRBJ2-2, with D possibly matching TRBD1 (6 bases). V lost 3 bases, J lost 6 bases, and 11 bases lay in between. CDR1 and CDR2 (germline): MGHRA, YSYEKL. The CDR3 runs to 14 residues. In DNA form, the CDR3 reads TGCGCCAGCAGCCATACGGACAGCGCCGGGGAGCTGTTTTTT. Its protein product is CASSHTDSAGELFF.

As DNA, the CDR3 is TGCGCCAGCAGCCAAGGTCTCGGGGGGCACGTCTATGGCTACACCTTC. It translates to CASSQGLGGHVYGYTF. J is TRBJ1-2 and V is TRBV4-3; the D gene is possibly TRBD1 (6 bases). Germline-derived CDR1 and CDR2 are LGHNA and YSLEER. The CDR3 has 16 residues. Trimming stripped 1 base from V and 4 bases from J, with 16 bases between.

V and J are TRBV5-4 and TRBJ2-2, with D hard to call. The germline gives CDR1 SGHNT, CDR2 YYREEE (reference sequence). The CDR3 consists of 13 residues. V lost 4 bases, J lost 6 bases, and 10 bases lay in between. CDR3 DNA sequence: TGTGCCAGCAGCCCCGTGGCGGCCGGGGAGCTGTTTTTT. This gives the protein CASSPVAAGELFF.

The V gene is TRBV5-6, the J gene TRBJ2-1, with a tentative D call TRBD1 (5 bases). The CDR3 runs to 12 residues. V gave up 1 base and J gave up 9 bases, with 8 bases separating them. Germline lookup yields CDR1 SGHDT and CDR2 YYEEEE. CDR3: CASSLRDSEQFF. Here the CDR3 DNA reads TGTGCCAGCAGCTTGCGTGACAGTGAGCAGTTCTTC.

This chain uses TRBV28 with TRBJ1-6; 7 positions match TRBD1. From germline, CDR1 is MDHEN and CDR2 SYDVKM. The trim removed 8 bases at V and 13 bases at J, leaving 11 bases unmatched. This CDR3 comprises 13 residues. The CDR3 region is CASRDRAQGPLHF. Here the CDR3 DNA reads TGTGCCAGCCGAGACAGGGCCCAGGGGCCCCTCCACTTT.

The CDR3 DNA reads as TGTGCCAGCCTCGGCGGGGGATTAGATGGCTACACCTTC. It yields the protein CASLGGGLDGYTF. V usage is TRBV13 and J usage is TRBJ1-2; D is possibly TRBD1 (5 bases). This CDR3 has 13 amino acids. V lost 8 bases and J 6 bases, leaving 16 bases between the germline ends. CDR1 and CDR2 from the germline V gene are PRHDT and FYEKMQ (reference sequence). The complete variable domain, with remaining parts taken from reference TRBV13 and TRBJ1-2, reads AAGVIQSPRHLIKEKRETATLKCYPIPRHDTVYWYQQGPGQDPQFLISFYEKMQSDKGSIPDRFSAQQFSDYHSELNMSSLELGDSALYFCASLGGGLDGYTFGSGTRLTVV.

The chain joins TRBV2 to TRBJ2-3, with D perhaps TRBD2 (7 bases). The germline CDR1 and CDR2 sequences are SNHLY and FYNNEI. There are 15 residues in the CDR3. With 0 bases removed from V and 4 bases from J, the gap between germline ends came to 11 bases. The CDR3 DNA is TGTGCCAGCAGTGAAGCGGGGGGGCCCGCAGATACGCAGTATTTT. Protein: CASSEAGGPADTQYF.

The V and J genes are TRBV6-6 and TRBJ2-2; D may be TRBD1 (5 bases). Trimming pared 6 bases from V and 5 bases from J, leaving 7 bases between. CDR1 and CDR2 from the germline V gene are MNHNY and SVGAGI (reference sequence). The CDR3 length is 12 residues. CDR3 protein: CASRQGTGELFF. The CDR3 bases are TGTGCCAGCAGGCAGGGAACCGGGGAGCTGTTTTTT.

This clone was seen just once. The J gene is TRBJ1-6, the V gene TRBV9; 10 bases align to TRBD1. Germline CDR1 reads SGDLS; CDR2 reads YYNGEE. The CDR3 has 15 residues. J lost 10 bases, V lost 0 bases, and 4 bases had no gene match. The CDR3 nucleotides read TGTGCCAGCAGCGTAGTGGGGACAGGGGAATCACCCCTCCACTTT. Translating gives CASSVVGTGESPLHF. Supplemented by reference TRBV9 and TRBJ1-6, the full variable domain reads DSGVTQTPKHLITATGQRVTLRCSPRSGDLSVYWYQQSLDQGLQFLIQYYNGEERAKGNILERFSAQQFPDLHSELNLSSLELGDSALYFCASSVVGTGESPLHFGNGTRLTVT.